A selection of T cell receptor beta chains follows, all from one sample in a study of blood T cell repertoires in COVID-19. Produced via immunoSEQ multiplex PCR; TCRdb's table is partial and in-frame only. This sample has about 190,000 clones, with under 90% found just once. The material sequenced was peripheral blood. Receptors were obtained from a man aged 25-40 years with active or convalescent COVID-19. Each CDR3 is given with its conserved first and last residue.

V gene | CDR3 protein
TRBV6-1 | CASSERTGGLQPQHF
TRBV6-5 | CASSYGHGGAAEKLFF
TRBV4-1 | CASSHLTGIGRNENLFF
TRBV12-3/TRBV12-4 | CASSLQENTEAFF
TRBV24-1 | CATSDGLAGFLF
TRBV13 | CASSGDRGNSPLHF
TRBV7-2 | CASSLSRDNGYTF
TRBV18 | CASSPPNGGYYNEQFF
TRBV7-2 | CASSLGGGMNTEAFF
TRBV15 | CATSRVRTGASPLHF
TRBV10-3 | CAISDRGNNQPQHF
TRBV12-1 | CASSLRGTSGRLLYNEQFF
TRBV3-1/TRBV3-2 | CASSSQGGANEKLFF
TRBV5-1 | CASSPSGTSGGPYNEQFF